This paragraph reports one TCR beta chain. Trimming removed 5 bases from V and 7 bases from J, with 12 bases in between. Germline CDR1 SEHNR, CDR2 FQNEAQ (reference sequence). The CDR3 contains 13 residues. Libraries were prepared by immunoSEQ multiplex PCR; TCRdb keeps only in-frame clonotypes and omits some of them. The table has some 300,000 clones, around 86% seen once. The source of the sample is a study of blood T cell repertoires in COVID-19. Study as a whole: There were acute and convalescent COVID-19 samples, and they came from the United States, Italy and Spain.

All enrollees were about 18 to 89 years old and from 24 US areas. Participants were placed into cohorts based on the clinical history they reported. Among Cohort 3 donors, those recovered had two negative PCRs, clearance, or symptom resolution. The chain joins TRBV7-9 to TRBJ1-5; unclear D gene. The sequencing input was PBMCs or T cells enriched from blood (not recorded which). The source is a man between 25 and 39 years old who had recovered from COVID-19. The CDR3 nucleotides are TGTGCCAGCAGCCCCGTGACAAACCAGCCCCAGCATTTT. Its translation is CASSPVTNQPQHF.